The 9 T cell receptor beta chains listed next were all sequenced from one sample in a study of cytomegalovirus exposure and HLA in healthy donors. The PCR ran on 60 Vbeta and 13 Jbeta primers. Sequencing was performed with immunoSEQ multiplex PCR; in TCRdb, only in-frame clones are kept and a portion is missing. The data show about 120,000 clones, about 76% seen once. Sample: PBMCs. Receptors were obtained from a woman aged 40 to 50 in good health and CMV-seronegative.

The chain recombines TRBV5-1 with TRBJ1-2; TRBD1 matches at 10 bases. CDR1 is SGHRS, CDR2 YFSETQ, per germline. Germline trimming cut 3 bases from V and 5 bases from J; bases unmatched to any gene: 7. The CDR3 is made up of 15 amino acids. CDR3 in amino acids: CASSSGTGDTYGYTF. CDR3 nucleotides: TGCGCCAGCAGCTCCGGGACAGGGGATACTTATGGCTACACCTTC.

This chain links TRBV18 with TRBJ1-1; 9 bases agree with TRBD1. The germline V gene encodes CDR1 KGHSH and CDR2 LQKENI. The V and J ends lost 1 base and 4 bases, in that order; junction bases with no gene match: 10. This CDR3 is 17 amino acids long. The CDR3, as DNA: TGTGCCAGCTCACCACAGAGACAGGGGGATATTCGCACTGAAGCTTTCTTT. It encodes CASSPQRQGDIRTEAFF. The variable domain in full, with the rest retrieved from reference TRBV18 and TRBJ1-1, is NAGVMQNPRHLVRRRGQEARLRCSPMKGHSHVYWYRQLPEEGLKFMVYLQKENIIDESGMPKERFSAEFPKEGPSILRIQQVVRGDSAAYFCASSPQRQGDIRTEAFFGQGTRLTVV.

V is TRBV2 and J is TRBJ1-3; 8 bases are a match to TRBD1. The CDR3 is made up of 14 amino acids. From germline, CDR1 is SNHLY and CDR2 FYNNEI. The V and J ends lost 6 bases and 5 bases, in that order; junction bases with no gene match: 6. This chain's CDR3 is CASRATGERNTIYF. The CDR3 DNA follows: TGTGCCAGCAGGGCGACAGGGGAAAGAAACACCATATATTTT.

J is TRBJ1-5 and V is TRBV10-1; D gene uncertain. The germline V gene has CDR1 WNHNN and CDR2 SYGVQD (reference sequence). V was clipped by 7 bases and J by 1 base, with 11 bases between them. There are 14 residues in the CDR3. The CDR3 coding sequence is TGCGCCAGCAAGGCAGAGGTAAGCAATCAGCCCCAGCATTTT. It specifies CASKAEVSNQPQHF.

The chain has TRBV6-5 and TRBJ1-2, with a weak D call TRBD1 (5 bases). The length of the CDR3 is 15 residues. Germline V CDR1 and CDR2: MNHEY, SVGAGI. The V and J ends lost 0 bases and 4 bases respectively, with 12 bases between them. Here the CDR3 reads CASSYSFATVYGYTF. The CDR3, as DNA: TGTGCCAGCAGTTACTCTTTCGCGACAGTCTATGGCTACACCTTC.

This clone has just a few counts. V usage is TRBV5-6 and J usage is TRBJ2-7; 7 positions match TRBD2. V lost 4 bases, J lost 1 base, and 5 bases stayed unmatched. Germline values: CDR1 SGHDT, CDR2 YYEEEE. The CDR3 is 14 residues long. CDR3 nucleotides: TGTGCCAGCAGCCTTTCGGGACTATCCTACGAGCAGTACTTC. Its translation is CASSLSGLSYEQYF.

This clone showed up just a few times. J is TRBJ2-1 and V is TRBV6-6; 10 nucleotides match TRBD2. Germline V gene lookup returns CDR1 MNHNY and CDR2 SVGAGI (reference sequence). This CDR3 has 14 residues. The V and J ends lost 6 bases and 9 bases, in that order; junction bases with no gene match: 8. The CDR3 DNA is TGTGCCAGCAGCTTTGATCTAGCGGGAGCTGAGCAGTTCTTC. Translation: CASSFDLAGAEQFF.

The genes are TRBV6-5 and TRBJ2-7; possible D gene TRBD2, 6 bases. The V end lost 2 bases, the J end lost 6 bases, and 14 bases lay between the germline ends. The germline V gene has CDR1 MNHEY and CDR2 SVGAGI. This CDR3 has 14 amino acids. The CDR3 is CASSYGTGVAEQYF. CDR3 DNA: TGTGCCAGCAGTTACGGGACGGGGGTTGCCGAGCAGTACTTC.

V usage is TRBV7-2 and J usage is TRBJ2-7; D is possibly TRBD1 (5 bases). Germline V lookup: CDR1 SGHTA, CDR2 FQGNSA. The CDR3 runs to 13 residues. V gave up 2 bases and J gave up 3 bases, with 8 bases separating them. The chain's CDR3 is CASSLQGGYEQYF. Written as DNA, the CDR3 is TGTGCCAGCAGCTTACAGGGCGGCTACGAGCAGTACTTC.